Listed here is a single TCR beta chain. Its antigen is still unknown. V gave up 6 bases and J gave up 4 bases; unmatched junction bases: 4. The CDR3 loop spans 13 amino acids. Per germline, CDR1 MDHEN and CDR2 SYDVKM. Amplification used 60 Vbeta primers and 13 Jbeta primers. Produced via immunoSEQ multiplex PCR; TCRdb's table is partial and in-frame only. This table holds more than 150,000 clones, 75% to 85% found once. This entry belongs to a study of cytomegalovirus exposure and HLA in healthy donors. Overall study findings and caveats: Association with HLA alleles at 0.05 false discovery rate was found for approximately 18,000 TCR beta sequences in a later analysis.

The V and J genes are TRBV28 and TRBJ1-2; 8 positions match TRBD1. The sample was PBMCs. The clonotype comes from a woman aged 30 to 39 in good health and CMV-seropositive. The DNA for the CDR3 is TGTGCCAGCAGGTCGGGACAGGCCTATGGCTACACCTTC. Amino acid sequence: CASRSGQAYGYTF.